One sample yielded the 14 T cell receptor beta chains listed below, sequenced in a study of radiotherapy plus CTLA-4 blockade in lung cancer. Libraries were prepared by immunoSEQ multiplex PCR; TCRdb keeps only in-frame clonotypes and omits some of them. The sample lists tens of thousands of clones; 55% to 80% were seen once. The material was peripheral blood, obtained from a patient treated with radiotherapy plus ipilimumab. The receptors come from a human donor with non-small cell lung cancer who had stable disease on radiotherapy plus ipilimumab.

The chain uses TRBV5-6 and TRBJ1-2; 7 positions agree with TRBD1. Trimming cost V 1 base and J 3 bases; bases outside gene matches: 3. Looked up from germline, CDR1 is SGHDT and CDR2 is YYEEEE. This CDR3 has 14 amino acids. CDR3 in DNA: TGTGCCAGCAGCTTGCGGGACAGTTACTATGGCTACACCTTC. Amino acid sequence: CASSLRDSYYGYTF.

The rearrangement uses TRBV11-3 and TRBJ2-2; the D gene is possibly TRBD2 (6 bases). V was shortened by 5 bases and J by 7 bases, with 17 bases between the two germline ends. CDR1 and CDR2 from the germline V gene are SGHNT and YENEEA. The CDR3 is 15 residues long. CDR3 DNA sequence: TGTGCCAGCAGCGCCAGTACACGGGGGAACGGGGAGCTGTTTTTT. This encodes CASSASTRGNGELFF.

This sequence joins TRBV5-5 and TRBJ1-5; 8 bases agree with TRBD1. Germline V gene sequence: CDR1 SGHKS, CDR2 YYEKEE (reference sequence). There are 16 residues in the CDR3. V dropped 1 base and J dropped 2; count of bases not matched to a gene: 5. In DNA form, the CDR3 reads TGTGCCAGCAGCTTGACCGGGACAGGAGGCAATCAGCCCCAGCATTTT. Residues: CASSLTGTGGNQPQHF.

The sample holds many counts of this clone. The rearrangement links TRBV19 to TRBJ1-2; D is perhaps TRBD1 (5 bases). The CDR3 consists of 13 residues. CDR1 LNHDA and CDR2 SQIVND come from the germline V gene (reference sequence). V was clipped by 9 bases and J by 4 bases, with 15 bases between them. The chain's CDR3 is CASRNPGVYGYTF. CDR3 in DNA: TGTGCCAGCAGAAACCCGGGGGTCTATGGCTACACCTTC.

The V and J genes are TRBV10-3 and TRBJ1-5; a possible D gene is TRBD1 (6 bases). The CDR3 has 12 residues. V was clipped by 8 bases and J by 4 bases, with 9 bases between them. In germline, CDR1 is ENHRY, CDR2 SYGVKD. In DNA, the CDR3 is TGTGCCATCCGGACAGATAATCAGCCCCAGCATTTT. Translated: CAIRTDNQPQHF.

As to this clone: Other DNA variants within this sample encode the same CDR3. The genes are TRBV7-3 and TRBJ1-1; unclear D gene. V gave up 3 bases and J gave up 3 bases, with 8 bases separating them. Germline V gene data show CDR1 as SGHTA and CDR2 as FQGTGA. CDR3 size: 13 residues. CDR3 residues: CASSFWRDTEAFF. CDR3 bases: TGTGCCAGCAGCTTTTGGAGGGACACTGAAGCTTTCTTT.

The rearrangement joins TRBV6-1 to TRBJ1-1, with no clear D. Germline V gives CDR1 MNHNS, CDR2 SASEGT. The CDR3 has 14 amino acids. Trimming took off 6 bases at V and 4 bases at J, with 15 bases between the two ends. The CDR3 here is CASSDRRRGTEAFF. For the CDR3, the DNA is TGTGCCAGCAGCGATCGTCGACGGGGCACTGAAGCTTTCTTT.

The chain uses TRBV5-3 and TRBJ1-6, with 7 positions matching TRBD1. TRBV5-3 is an ORF; its function is uncertain. J gave up 7 bases and V 0 bases, and 10 bases lay outside the gene matches. The CDR3 contains 17 residues. The CDR3 sequence: CARSLAAGTEGNSPLHF. The DNA of the CDR3 is TGTGCCAGAAGCTTGGCTGCCGGGACAGAGGGCAATTCACCCCTCCACTTT.

The rearrangement links TRBV5-1 to TRBJ1-2; 9 nucleotides align to TRBD1. V shed 4 bases and J 10 bases; nucleotides not matched to a gene: 8. Germline V gene sequence: CDR1 SGHRS, CDR2 YFSETQ. CDR3 length: 13 residues. DNA of the CDR3: TGCGCCAGCAGCGAACCGGGACAGGGTTCCTACACCTTC. It yields the protein CASSEPGQGSYTF. Variable domain in full (rest from reference TRBV5-1 and TRBJ1-2): KAGVTQTPRYLIKTRGQQVTLSCSPISGHRSVSWYQQTPGQGLQFLFEYFSETQRNKGNFPGRFSGRQFSNSRSEMNVSTLELGDSALYLCASSEPGQGSYTFGSGTRLTVV.

The chain carries TRBV5-1 and TRBJ1-1; D unclear. This CDR3 spans 15 amino acids. CDR1 SGHRS and CDR2 YFSETQ come from the germline V gene. Trimming removed 0 bases at V and 0 bases at J, with 9 bases between. The CDR3 loop reads CASSLGASMNTEAFF. CDR3 sequence (DNA): TGCGCCAGCAGCTTGGGGGCATCAATGAACACTGAAGCTTTCTTT. The whole variable domain, filled in from reference TRBV5-1 and TRBJ1-1, reads KAGVTQTPRYLIKTRGQQVTLSCSPISGHRSVSWYQQTPGQGLQFLFEYFSETQRNKGNFPGRFSGRQFSNSRSEMNVSTLELGDSALYLCASSLGASMNTEAFFGQGTRLTVV.

The chain recombines TRBV10-3 with TRBJ1-5; no clear D. The CDR3 covers 15 residues. Trimming took off 6 bases at V and 1 base at J, with 13 bases between the two ends. Germline loops: CDR1 ENHRY, CDR2 SYGVKD. For the CDR3, the DNA is TGTGCCATCAGCCAACAGCCCTTAAGCAATCAGCCCCAGCATTTT. Its translation is CAISQQPLSNQPQHF.

This clone was counted between two and nine times. Written as DNA, the CDR3 is TGTGCCTGGAGGGCAGGGTTGGACACTGAAGCTTTCTTT. Translation: CAWRAGLDTEAFF. This sequence joins TRBV30 and TRBJ1-1, with D possibly TRBD1 on 5 matching bases. With 3 bases removed from V and 3 bases from J, the gap between germline ends came to 11 bases. Per germline, CDR1 GTSNPN and CDR2 SVGIG (reference sequence). The CDR3 has 13 amino acids.

The chain combines TRBV5-1 with TRBJ2-2; 7 bases are a match to TRBD2. CDR1 is SGHRS, CDR2 YFSETQ, per germline. V was clipped by 0 bases and J by 1 base; unmatched bases: 3. The CDR3 consists of 16 residues. CDR3 region: CASSLVPGGNTGELFF. The CDR3 DNA follows: TGCGCCAGCAGCTTGGTTCCGGGGGGGAACACCGGGGAGCTGTTTTTT. Variable domain in full (rest from reference TRBV5-1 and TRBJ2-2): KAGVTQTPRYLIKTRGQQVTLSCSPISGHRSVSWYQQTPGQGLQFLFEYFSETQRNKGNFPGRFSGRQFSNSRSEMNVSTLELGDSALYLCASSLVPGGNTGELFFGEGSRLTVL.

The rearrangement joins TRBV7-2 to TRBJ2-7, with D hard to call. The length of the CDR3 is 13 residues. In germline, CDR1 is SGHTA, CDR2 FQGNSA. The V end was cut by 2 bases, the J end by 3 bases, with 8 bases between. CDR3 residues: CASSLYSLYEQYF. The CDR3 nucleotides read TGTGCCAGCAGCTTATACAGCCTCTACGAGCAGTACTTC.